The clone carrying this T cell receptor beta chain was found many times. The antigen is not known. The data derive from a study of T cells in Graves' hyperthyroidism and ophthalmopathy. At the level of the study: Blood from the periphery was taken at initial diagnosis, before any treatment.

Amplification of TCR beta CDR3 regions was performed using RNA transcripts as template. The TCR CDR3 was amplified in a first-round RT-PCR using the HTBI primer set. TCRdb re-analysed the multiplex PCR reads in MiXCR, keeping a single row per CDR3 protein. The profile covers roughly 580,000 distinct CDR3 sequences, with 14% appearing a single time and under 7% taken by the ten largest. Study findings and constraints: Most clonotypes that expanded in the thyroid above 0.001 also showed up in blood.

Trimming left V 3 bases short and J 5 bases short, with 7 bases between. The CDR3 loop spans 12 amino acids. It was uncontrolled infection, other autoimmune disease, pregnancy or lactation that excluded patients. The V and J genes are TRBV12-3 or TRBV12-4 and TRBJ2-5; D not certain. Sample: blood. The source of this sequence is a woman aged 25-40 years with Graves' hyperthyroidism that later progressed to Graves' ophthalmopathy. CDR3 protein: CASSLRWETQYF. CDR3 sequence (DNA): TGTGCCAGCAGTTTGAGGTGGGAGACCCAGTACTTC.